What follows are 10 T cell receptor beta chains derived from one specimen sequenced in a study of blood T cell repertoires in COVID-19. The assay was immunoSEQ multiplex PCR, and TCRdb's table has in-frame clones only and misses some. This table has 90,000 to 100,000 clones, 89% appearing once. Sequenced: peripheral blood. The origin of the receptors is a man aged 50-60 years with COVID-19, enrolled during active disease.

The V call is TRBV6-6, the J call TRBJ2-1, with 10 bases aligning to TRBD1. The CDR3 sequence is 18 residues long. The J segment lost 6 bases and the V segment lost 5 bases, leaving 16 bases of the junction unmatched. Germline lookup yields CDR1 MNHNY and CDR2 SVGAGI (reference sequence). CDR3 sequence reads: CASSLPGQGRPLSNEQFF. The DNA for the CDR3 is TGTGCCAGCAGTCTTCCGGGACAGGGGCGTCCCTTATCCAATGAGCAGTTCTTC.

This chain joins TRBV15 and TRBJ1-5; 10 nucleotides line up with TRBD1. The CDR3 has 19 amino acids. After removal of 0 bases from V and 7 bases from J, the junction contained 15 bases not matched to a gene. Per the germline V gene, CDR1 is LNHNV and CDR2 is YYDKDF (reference sequence). The CDR3 nucleotides are TGTGCCACCAGCAGAGATAGTTGGGACAGGGGTCTGAGAGGGCAGCCCCAGCATTTT. This gives the protein CATSRDSWDRGLRGQPQHF.

V usage is TRBV7-9 and J usage is TRBJ1-4; possible D gene TRBD1, 6 bases. The CDR3 has 15 residues. The germline V gene has CDR1 SEHNR and CDR2 FQNEAQ (reference sequence). The V gene lost 5 bases and the J gene lost 2 bases, with 12 bases spanning the gap. This CDR3 reads CASSTGTRTNEKLFF. CDR3 nucleotide sequence: TGTGCCAGCAGCACTGGGACAAGGACTAATGAAAAACTGTTTTTT. The whole variable domain, remainder taken from reference TRBV7-9 and TRBJ1-4, is DTGVSQNPRHKITKRGQNVTFRCDPISEHNRLYWYRQTLGQGPEFLTYFQNEAQLEKSRLLSDRFSAERPKGSFSTLEIQRTEQGDSAMYLCASSTGTRTNEKLFFGSGTQLSVL.

The chain employs TRBV18 and TRBJ2-1; unclear D gene. This CDR3 region has 13 residues. The ends were cut back, 4 bases at V and 5 bases at J, with 9 bases in the middle. Germline V gives CDR1 KGHSH, CDR2 LQKENI. CDR3 region: CASSRTDNNEQFF. In DNA, the CDR3 is TGTGCCAGCTCACGAACAGACAACAATGAGCAGTTCTTC.

A single count supports this clone. The chain employs TRBV7-9 and TRBJ2-3; D is unresolved. The ends were cut back, 6 bases at V and 0 bases at J, with 4 bases in the middle. Germline lookup yields CDR1 SEHNR and CDR2 FQNEAQ (reference sequence). The CDR3 is 12 amino acids. The CDR3 region has the DNA TGTGCCAGCAGATCAAGCACAGATACGCAGTATTTT. Translated, it gives CASRSSTDTQYF. Looking up the rest from reference TRBV7-9 and TRBJ2-3 gives the full variable domain: DTGVSQNPRHKITKRGQNVTFRCDPISEHNRLYWYRQTLGQGPEFLTYFQNEAQLEKSRLLSDRFSAERPKGSFSTLEIQRTEQGDSAMYLCASRSSTDTQYFGPGTRLTVL.

Notes on this clone: The junction shows a germline mismatch at one end, possibly a read error. J is TRBJ1-1 and V is TRBV12-3 or TRBV12-4, with D perhaps matching TRBD1 (5 bases). This CDR3 spans 11 amino acids. The CDR3 bases are TGTGCCAGCAGCCTGCCCGGCAGGGTGAATTTT. Protein product: CASSLPGRVNF.

This chain uses TRBV5-5 with TRBJ2-2; TRBD2 matches 10 bases. The CDR3 totals 17 residues. V was pared by 0 bases and J by 3 bases, with 5 bases of the junction left unmatched. CDR1 is SGHKS and CDR2 is YYEKEE in the germline V gene (reference sequence). The CDR3 loop reads CASSLESSGGYTGELFF. DNA of the CDR3: TGTGCCAGCAGCTTGGAGTCTAGCGGGGGTTACACCGGGGAGCTGTTTTTT.

The rearrangement joins TRBV14 to TRBJ1-2; D might be TRBD1 (5 bases). Between the trimmed V and J ends, which lost 1 base and 8 bases, there was a span of 8 bases. Germline-derived CDR1 and CDR2 are SGHDN and FVKESK. The CDR3 contains 12 residues. CDR3 loop: CASSQGRGGYTF. CDR3 bases: TGTGCCAGCAGCCAAGGTCGGGGGGGCTACACCTTC. The whole variable domain, filled in from reference TRBV14 and TRBJ1-2, reads EAGVTQFPSHSVIEKGQTVTLRCDPISGHDNLYWYRRVMGKEIKFLLHFVKESKQDESGMPNNRFLAERTGGTYSTLKVQPAELEDSGVYFCASSQGRGGYTFGSGTRLTVV.

V is TRBV9 and J is TRBJ1-2; 9 bases are a match to TRBD1. The V gene end was trimmed by 5 bases and the J gene end by 6 bases; junction bases not matched to a gene: 8. The CDR3 length is 14 residues. The germline CDR1 and CDR2 sequences are SGDLS and YYNGEE. The chain's CDR3 is CASSPPGQGNGYTF. In nucleotides, the CDR3 is TGTGCCAGCAGTCCTCCGGGACAGGGAAATGGCTACACCTTC.

The chain recombines TRBV5-4 with TRBJ2-2; a weak D match, TRBD2 (5 bases). CDR3 size: 15 residues. Germline CDR1 SGHNT, CDR2 YYREEE (reference sequence). The ends were cut back, 5 bases at V and 7 bases at J, with 18 bases in the middle. CDR3 protein: CASSSFGVNGGELFF. The CDR3 nucleotides are TGTGCCAGCAGTTCGTTCGGGGTCAACGGCGGGGAGCTGTTTTTT.